The following is a T cell receptor beta chain sequence with its context. Its antigen is unknown. The CDR3 loop spans 15 amino acids. Looked up from germline, CDR1 is MNHEY and CDR2 is SMNVEV (reference sequence). The junction had 9 bases not matched to a gene; V was cut back by 5 bases and J by 5 bases. This record belongs to a study of T cell repertoires in cytomegalovirus infection. Study-level background: CMV epitopes, recently identified HLA-C-restricted and well-studied HLA-B-restricted, were used. From public TCR beta signatures came an indication of both CMV infection and matching HLA type. Study results and limitations: CMV-specific TCR beta clonotypes restricted by HLA-C were the ones dominating the ex vivo response.

From the reads, TCRdb called clonotypes with MiXCR, one entry per CDR3 protein. The table includes some 900,000 distinct CDR3 sequences, roughly 33% detected once. V gene TRBV27 combines with J gene TRBJ2-3; 8 positions match TRBD1. The sequence derives from a human donor in good health (CMV status not recorded). Some clones in this sample may be carry-over from other donors' samples. This material consisted of cultured CD8+ T cells from PBMCs, taken from culture after CMV antigen stimulation. The CDR3 region is CASSRQGRPVDTQYF. The CDR3 bases are TGTGCCAGCAGTCGACAGGGGCGCCCGGTAGATACGCAGTATTTT.